This TCR beta chain was recorded in a study of shared clonotypes between healthy human individuals. Study-level background: Per-donor plates numbered three CD4 naive, three CD4 memory, two CD8 naive and one CD8 memory. Study-wide results and caveats: It was anticipated that sequencing depth would influence how many clonotypes donors shared.

Study processing details: Junction-only sequences without quality scores were provided by ImmunoSEQ, so filtering was different. TCRdb's copy holds only in-frame clones and misses some; the assay was immunoSEQ multiplex PCR. From that table come the V and J calls and clone size; the DNA was used to work out D and trimming. The repertoire holds more than 2 million clones, with 90% to 95% as singletons. Comments on this clone: The antigen remains unidentified.

J gave up 5 bases and V 6 bases, and 6 bases lay outside the gene matches. The germline V gene has CDR1 LNHDA and CDR2 SQIVND (reference sequence). The CDR3 totals 13 residues. This sequence was found in a man aged 18 to 35 in good health. Material for sequencing was naive CD4+ T cells sorted from blood. Noted subset: CD45RA+ positively selected. The chain couples TRBV19 to TRBJ1-1, with 7 bases that match TRBD1. CDR3 sequence: CASSRTGRTEAFF. The DNA of the CDR3 is TGTGCCAGTAGCCGGACAGGTAGGACTGAAGCTTTCTTT. Full variable domain (remainder filled in from reference TRBV19 and TRBJ1-1): DGGITQSPKYLFRKEGQNVTLSCEQNLNHDAMYWYRQDPGQGLRLIYYSQIVNDFQKGDIAEGYSVSREKKESFPLTVTSAQKNPTAFYLCASSRTGRTEAFFGQGTRLTVV.